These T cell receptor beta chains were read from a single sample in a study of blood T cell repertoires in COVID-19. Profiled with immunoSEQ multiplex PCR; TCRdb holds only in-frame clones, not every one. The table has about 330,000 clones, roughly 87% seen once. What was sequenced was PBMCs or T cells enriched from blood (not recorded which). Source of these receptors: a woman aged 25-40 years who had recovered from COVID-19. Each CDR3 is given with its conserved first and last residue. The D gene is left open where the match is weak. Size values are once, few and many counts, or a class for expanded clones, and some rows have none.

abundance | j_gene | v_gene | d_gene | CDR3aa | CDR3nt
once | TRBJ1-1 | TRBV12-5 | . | CASGLGGSGNTEAFF | TGTGCTAGTGGTTTAGGAGGCTCCGGGAACACTGAAGCTTTCTTT
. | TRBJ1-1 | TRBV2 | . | CASREHSTEAFF | TGTGCCAGCAGAGAACATAGCACTGAAGCTTTCTTT
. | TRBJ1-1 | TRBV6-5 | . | CASSPRTVANTEAFF | TGTGCCAGCAGCCCAAGGACAGTAGCAAACACTGAAGCTTTCTTT
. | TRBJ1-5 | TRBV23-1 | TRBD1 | CARHGQERSNQPQHF | TGCGCCAGGCATGGACAGGAGAGGTCCAATCAGCCCCAGCATTTT
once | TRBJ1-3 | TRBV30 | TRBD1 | CAWSRTGGFADTIYF | TGTGCCTGGAGTCGGACAGGGGGCTTCGCTGACACCATATATTTT
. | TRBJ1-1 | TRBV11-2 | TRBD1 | CASSLRDRGQGTEAFF | TGTGCCAGCAGCTTACGGGACAGGGGGCAGGGCACTGAAGCTTTCTTT
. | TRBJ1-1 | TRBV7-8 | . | CASRPSRGPGTEAFF | TGTGCCAGCAGACCTAGCAGGGGCCCTGGCACTGAAGCTTTCTTT
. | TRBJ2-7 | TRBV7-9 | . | CASAMNSYEQYF | TGTGCGAGCGCTATGAACTCCTACGAGCAGTACTTC
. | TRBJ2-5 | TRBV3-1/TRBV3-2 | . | CASSQGPGRETQYF | TGTGCCAGCAGCCAGGGCCCGGGAAGAGAGACCCAGTACTTC
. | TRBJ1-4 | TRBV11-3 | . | CASISWPGLNEKLFF | TGTGCCAGCATTTCCTGGCCAGGCCTCAATGAAAAACTGTTTTTT
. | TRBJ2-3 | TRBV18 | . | CASSPPNADTQYF | TGTGCCAGCTCACCACCCAATGCAGATACGCAGTATTTT
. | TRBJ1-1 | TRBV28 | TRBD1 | CASVAGQITEAFF | TGTGCCAGCGTAGCGGGACAGATCACTGAAGCTTTCTTT
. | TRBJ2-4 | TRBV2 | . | CASSDPSGAKNIQYF | TGTGCCAGCAGTGACCCCTCCGGAGCCAAAAACATTCAGTACTTC
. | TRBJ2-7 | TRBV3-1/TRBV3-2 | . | CASSPHQGGSYEQYF | TGTGCCAGCAGCCCACATCAGGGAGGCTCCTACGAGCAGTACTTC
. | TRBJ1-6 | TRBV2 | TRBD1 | CASRDTGGAYNSPLHF | TGTGCCAGCAGAGATACAGGGGGCGCTTATAATTCACCCCTCCACTTT
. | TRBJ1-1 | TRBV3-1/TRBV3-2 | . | CASSQAYRSSTVGEAFF | TGTGCCAGCAGCCAAGCCTACCGAAGTTCCACGGTCGGGGAAGCTTTCTTT
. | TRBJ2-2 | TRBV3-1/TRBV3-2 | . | CASSQGQAGELFF | TGTGCCAGCAGCCAAGGTCAGGCCGGGGAGCTGTTTTTT
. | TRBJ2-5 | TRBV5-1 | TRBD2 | CASSPGLAGEGGTQYF | TGCGCCAGCAGCCCGGGACTAGCGGGCGAGGGGGGGACCCAGTACTTC
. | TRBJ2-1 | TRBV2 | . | CASSEERGSEQFF | TGTGCCAGCAGTGAAGAGAGAGGGAGTGAGCAGTTCTTC
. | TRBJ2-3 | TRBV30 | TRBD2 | CAWGLEGDTQYF | TGTGCCTGGGGACTAGAGGGAGATACGCAGTATTTT
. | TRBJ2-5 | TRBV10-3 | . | CAVKGHGEETQYF | TGTGCCGTCAAGGGACATGGTGAGGAGACCCAGTACTTC
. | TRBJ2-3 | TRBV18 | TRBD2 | CASSSTTSGGATDTQYF | TGTGCCAGCTCATCAACGACTAGCGGGGGGGCCACAGATACGCAGTATTTT